This T cell receptor beta chain was identified in a study of shared clonotypes between healthy human individuals. Looked up from germline, CDR1 is LNHDA and CDR2 is SQIVND (reference sequence). V lost 3 bases and J lost 2, with 11 bases in between. The CDR3 is 14 amino acids. As for this clone: The antigen remains unidentified.

The split of CD4+ cells yielded CD45RA+ naive and CD45RA-negative memory subsets. Study findings and constraints: Around 5.4% of naive CD4 clonotypes were common to a handful of donors. In contrast to clonotypes shared by all four donors, non-shared clonotypes had lower generation probabilities.

Clones were sequenced by immunoSEQ multiplex PCR, and TCRdb holds only the in-frame ones, with some missing. The table records 2 million to 2.5 million clones, about 90% of them present only once. The source is a man younger than 35 in good health. Some clones in this sample may be carry-over from other donors' samples. The sample taken for sequencing was naive CD4+ T cells from PBMCs. Subset noted: CD45RA+ positively selected. This chain joins TRBV19 and TRBJ2-7, with D possibly being TRBD2 (6 bases). The chain's CDR3 is CASSIQTRPYEQYF. The CDR3 DNA follows: TGTGCCAGTAGTATCCAGACTAGGCCCTACGAGCAGTACTTC.